This T cell receptor (beta chain) came from a study of cytotoxic CD8 clonotypes in ibrutinib-treated CLL. The wider study: Enrolment comprised 11 relapsed/refractory and over 14 treatment-naive patients; 17 to 18 were IGHV unmutated. Averaging across samples gave roughly 260,000 productive templates and roughly 88,000 productive rearrangements. Study-level results: Under treatment, the uncommon public clonotypes either contracted or remained stable.

Investigators sought sequencing depths of between 1 in 200,000 and 1 in 1 million T cells. Sequencing was performed with immunoSEQ multiplex PCR; in TCRdb, only in-frame clones are kept and a portion is missing. The table records approximately 130,000 clones, 80% to 90% of them present only once. To note about this clone: What it binds is unknown.

CDR1 is MDHEN, CDR2 SYDVKM, per germline. The CDR3 length is 15 residues. V shed 7 bases and J shed 0 bases, with 13 bases lying between them. V is TRBV28 and J is TRBJ1-5; D remains unclear. The source material was PBMCs, sampled after 24 months of ibrutinib treatment. The source is a human donor with chronic lymphocytic leukemia. The CDR3 is CASTPGGDSNQPQHF. The CDR3 DNA follows: TGTGCCAGCACTCCCGGAGGTGATAGCAATCAGCCCCAGCATTTT.